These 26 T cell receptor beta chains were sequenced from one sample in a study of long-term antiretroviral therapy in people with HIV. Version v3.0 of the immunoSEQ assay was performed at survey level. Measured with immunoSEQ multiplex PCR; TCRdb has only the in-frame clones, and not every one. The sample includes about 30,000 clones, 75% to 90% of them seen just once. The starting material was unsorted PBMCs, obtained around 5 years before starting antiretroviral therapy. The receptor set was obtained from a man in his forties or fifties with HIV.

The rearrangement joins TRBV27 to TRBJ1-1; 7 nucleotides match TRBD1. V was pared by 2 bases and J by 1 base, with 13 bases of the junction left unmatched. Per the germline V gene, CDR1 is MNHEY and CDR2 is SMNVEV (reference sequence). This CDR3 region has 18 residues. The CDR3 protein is CASSLEGGGAEWNTEAFF. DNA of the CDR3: TGTGCCAGCAGTTTAGAGGGAGGGGGCGCCGAGTGGAACACTGAAGCTTTCTTT.

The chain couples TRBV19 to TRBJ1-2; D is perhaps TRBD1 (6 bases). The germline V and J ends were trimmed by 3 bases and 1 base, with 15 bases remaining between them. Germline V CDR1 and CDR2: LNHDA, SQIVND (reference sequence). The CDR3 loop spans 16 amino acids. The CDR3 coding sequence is TGTGCCAGTAGTATCGGGGCCCGGACAGATAACTATGGCTACACCTTC. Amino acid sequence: CASSIGARTDNYGYTF.

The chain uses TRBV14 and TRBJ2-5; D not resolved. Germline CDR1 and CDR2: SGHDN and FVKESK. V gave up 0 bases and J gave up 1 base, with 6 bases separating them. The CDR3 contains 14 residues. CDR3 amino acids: CASSQDAAQETQYF. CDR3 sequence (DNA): TGTGCCAGCAGCCAAGACGCAGCCCAAGAGACCCAGTACTTC.

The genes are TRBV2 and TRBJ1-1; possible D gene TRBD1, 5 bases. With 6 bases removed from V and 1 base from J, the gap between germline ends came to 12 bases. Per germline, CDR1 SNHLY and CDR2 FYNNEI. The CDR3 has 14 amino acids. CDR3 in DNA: TGTGCCAGCAGATCTCAGACAGAGAACACTGAAGCTTTCTTT. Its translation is CASRSQTENTEAFF.

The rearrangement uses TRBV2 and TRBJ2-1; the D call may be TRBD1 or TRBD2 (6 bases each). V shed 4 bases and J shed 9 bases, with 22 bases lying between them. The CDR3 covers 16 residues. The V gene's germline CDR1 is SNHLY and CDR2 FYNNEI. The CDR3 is CASSVGPRKGGGEQFF. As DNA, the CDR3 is TGTGCCAGCAGTGTTGGTCCTCGAAAGGGGGGCGGTGAGCAGTTCTTC.

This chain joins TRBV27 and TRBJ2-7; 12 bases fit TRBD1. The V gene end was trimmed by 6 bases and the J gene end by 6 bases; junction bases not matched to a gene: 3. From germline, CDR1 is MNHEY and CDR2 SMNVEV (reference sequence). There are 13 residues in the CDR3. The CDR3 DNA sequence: TGTGCCAGCAGGGGACAGGGGGCTTCCGAGCAGTACTTC. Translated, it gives CASRGQGASEQYF.

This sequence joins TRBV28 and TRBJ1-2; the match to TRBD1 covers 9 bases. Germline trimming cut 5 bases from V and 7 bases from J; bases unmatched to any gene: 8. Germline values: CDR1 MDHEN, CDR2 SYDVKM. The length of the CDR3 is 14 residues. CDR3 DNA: TGTGCCAGCAGTATAGGGACAGGGTATGGTGGCTACACCTTC. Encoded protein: CASSIGTGYGGYTF.

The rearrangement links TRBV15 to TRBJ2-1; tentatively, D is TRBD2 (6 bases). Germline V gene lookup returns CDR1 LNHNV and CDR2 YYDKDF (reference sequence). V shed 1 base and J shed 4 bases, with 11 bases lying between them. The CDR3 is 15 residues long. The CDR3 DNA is TGTGCCACCAGCAGAGGGACTACGGGTTACAATGAGCAGTTCTTC. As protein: CATSRGTTGYNEQFF. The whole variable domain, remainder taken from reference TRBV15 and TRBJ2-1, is DAMVIQNPRYQVTQFGKPVTLSCSQTLNHNVMYWYQQKSSQAPKLLFHYYDKDFNNEADTPDNFQSRRPNTSFCFLDIRSPGLGDTAMYLCATSRGTTGYNEQFFGPGTRLTVL.

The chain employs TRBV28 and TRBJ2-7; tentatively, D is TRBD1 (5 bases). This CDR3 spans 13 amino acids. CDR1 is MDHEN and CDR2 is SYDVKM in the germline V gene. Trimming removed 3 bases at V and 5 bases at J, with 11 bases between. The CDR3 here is CASSFQGSNEQYF. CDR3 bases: TGTGCCAGCAGTTTTCAGGGATCCAACGAGCAGTACTTC.

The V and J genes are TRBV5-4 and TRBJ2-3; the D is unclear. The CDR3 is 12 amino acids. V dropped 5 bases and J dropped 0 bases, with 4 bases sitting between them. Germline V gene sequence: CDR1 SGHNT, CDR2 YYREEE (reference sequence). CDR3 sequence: CASRASTDTQYF. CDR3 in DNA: TGTGCCAGCAGGGCTAGCACAGATACGCAGTATTTT.

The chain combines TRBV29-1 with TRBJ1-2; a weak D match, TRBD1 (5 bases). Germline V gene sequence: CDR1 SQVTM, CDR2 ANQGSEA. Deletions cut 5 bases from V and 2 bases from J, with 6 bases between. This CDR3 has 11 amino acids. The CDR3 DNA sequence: TGCAGCGTTCGGGGGAACTATGGCTACACCTTC. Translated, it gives CSVRGNYGYTF.

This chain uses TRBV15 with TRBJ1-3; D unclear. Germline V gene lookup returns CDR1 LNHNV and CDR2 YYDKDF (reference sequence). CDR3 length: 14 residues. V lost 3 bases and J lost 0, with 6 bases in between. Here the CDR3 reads CATSRPSSGNTIYF. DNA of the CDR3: TGTGCCACCAGCAGGCCGAGCTCTGGAAACACCATATATTTT.

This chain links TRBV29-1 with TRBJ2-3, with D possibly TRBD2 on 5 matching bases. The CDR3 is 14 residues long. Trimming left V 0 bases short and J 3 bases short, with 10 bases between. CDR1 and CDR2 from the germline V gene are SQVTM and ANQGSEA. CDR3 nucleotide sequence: TGCAGCGTTGAAGATTCTTCGGGAACAGATACGCAGTATTTT. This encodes CSVEDSSGTDTQYF.

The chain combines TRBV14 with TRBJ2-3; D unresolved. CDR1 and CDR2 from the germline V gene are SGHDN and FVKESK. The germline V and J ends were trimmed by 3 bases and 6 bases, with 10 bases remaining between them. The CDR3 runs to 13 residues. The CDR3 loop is CASSQPIPDTQYF. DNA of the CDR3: TGTGCCAGCAGCCAGCCGATTCCGGATACGCAGTATTTT.

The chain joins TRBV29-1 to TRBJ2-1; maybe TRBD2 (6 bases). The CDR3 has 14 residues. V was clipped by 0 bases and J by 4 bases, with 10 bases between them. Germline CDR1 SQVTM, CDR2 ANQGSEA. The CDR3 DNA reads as TGCAGCGTTGAAGATCGGGGGAAGTACAATGAGCAGTTCTTC. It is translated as CSVEDRGKYNEQFF.

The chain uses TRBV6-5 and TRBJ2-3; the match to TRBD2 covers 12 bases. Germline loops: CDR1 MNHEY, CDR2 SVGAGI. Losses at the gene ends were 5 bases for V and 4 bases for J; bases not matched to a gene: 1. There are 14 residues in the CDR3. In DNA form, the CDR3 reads TGTGCCAGCAGTCCTAGCGGGAGGGCAGATACGCAGTATTTT. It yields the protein CASSPSGRADTQYF.

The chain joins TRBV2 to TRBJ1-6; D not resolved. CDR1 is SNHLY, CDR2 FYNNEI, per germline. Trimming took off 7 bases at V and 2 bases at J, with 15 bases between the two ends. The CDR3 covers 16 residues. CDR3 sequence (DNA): TGTGCCAGCATCGAGAGCCCAAGGGCCTATAATTCACCCCTCCACTTT. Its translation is CASIESPRAYNSPLHF.

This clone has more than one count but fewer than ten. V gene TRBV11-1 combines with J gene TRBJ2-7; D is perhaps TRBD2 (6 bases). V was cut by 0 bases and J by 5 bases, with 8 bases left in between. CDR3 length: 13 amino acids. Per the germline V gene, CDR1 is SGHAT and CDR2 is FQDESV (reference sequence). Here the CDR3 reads CASSLAPGDEQYF. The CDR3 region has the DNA TGTGCCAGCAGCTTAGCCCCGGGGGACGAGCAGTACTTC.

For the CDR3, the DNA is TGTGCCAGCAGCTTAGGGTTCTCGGACCCAATGTCCGGGGAGCTGTTTTTT. It yields the protein CASSLGFSDPMSGELFF. The chain links TRBV7-8 to TRBJ2-2, with D unresolved. V lost 1 base and J lost 6, with 18 bases in between. CDR1 and CDR2 from the germline V gene are SGHVS and FQNEAQ. The CDR3 is made up of 17 amino acids.

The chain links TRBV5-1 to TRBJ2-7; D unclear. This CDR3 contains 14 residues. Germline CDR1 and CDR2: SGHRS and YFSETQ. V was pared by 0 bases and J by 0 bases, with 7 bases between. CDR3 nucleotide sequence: TGCGCCAGCAGCTTGGCCGTACCCTCCTACGAGCAGTACTTC. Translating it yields CASSLAVPSYEQYF.

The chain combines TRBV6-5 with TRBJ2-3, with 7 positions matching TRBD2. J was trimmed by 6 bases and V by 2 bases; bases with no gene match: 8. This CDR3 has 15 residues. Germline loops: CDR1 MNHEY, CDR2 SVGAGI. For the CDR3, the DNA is TGTGCCAGCAGTTACCTAGCGGATCGATCGGATACGCAGTATTTT. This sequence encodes CASSYLADRSDTQYF.

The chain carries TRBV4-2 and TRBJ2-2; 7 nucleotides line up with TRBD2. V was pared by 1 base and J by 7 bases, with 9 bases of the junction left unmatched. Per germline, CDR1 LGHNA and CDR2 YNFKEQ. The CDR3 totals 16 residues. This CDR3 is CASSQGRDYSSGELFF. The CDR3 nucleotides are TGTGCCAGCAGCCAAGGCCGGGACTATAGCAGCGGGGAGCTGTTTTTT.

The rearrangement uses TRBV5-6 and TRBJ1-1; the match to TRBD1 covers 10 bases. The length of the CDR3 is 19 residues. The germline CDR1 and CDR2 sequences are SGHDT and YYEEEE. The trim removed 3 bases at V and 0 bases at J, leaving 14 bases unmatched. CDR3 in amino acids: CASSSPVTGGAGMNTEAFF. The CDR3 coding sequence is TGTGCCAGCAGCTCACCGGTGACAGGGGGCGCCGGCATGAACACTGAAGCTTTCTTT.

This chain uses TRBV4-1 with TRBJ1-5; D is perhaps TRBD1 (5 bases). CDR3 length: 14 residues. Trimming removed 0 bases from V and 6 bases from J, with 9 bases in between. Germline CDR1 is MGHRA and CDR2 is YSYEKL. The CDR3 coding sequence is TGCGCCAGCAGCCAAGAGCGGGGGACTCAGCCCCAGCATTTT. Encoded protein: CASSQERGTQPQHF.

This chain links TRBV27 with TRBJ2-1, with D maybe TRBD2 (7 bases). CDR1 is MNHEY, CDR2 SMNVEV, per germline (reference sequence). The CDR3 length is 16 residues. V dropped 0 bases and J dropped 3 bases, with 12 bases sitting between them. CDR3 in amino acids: CASSLSKGEGYNEQFF. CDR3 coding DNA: TGTGCCAGCAGTTTATCGAAGGGGGAGGGCTACAATGAGCAGTTCTTC.

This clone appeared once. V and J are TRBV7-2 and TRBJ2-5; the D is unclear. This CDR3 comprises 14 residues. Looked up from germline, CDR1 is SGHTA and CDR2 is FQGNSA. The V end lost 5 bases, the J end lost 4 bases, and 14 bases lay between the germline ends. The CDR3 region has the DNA TGTGCCAGCAGCCCCGGCTCGCCAGGAGAGACCCAGTACTTC. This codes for CASSPGSPGETQYF.